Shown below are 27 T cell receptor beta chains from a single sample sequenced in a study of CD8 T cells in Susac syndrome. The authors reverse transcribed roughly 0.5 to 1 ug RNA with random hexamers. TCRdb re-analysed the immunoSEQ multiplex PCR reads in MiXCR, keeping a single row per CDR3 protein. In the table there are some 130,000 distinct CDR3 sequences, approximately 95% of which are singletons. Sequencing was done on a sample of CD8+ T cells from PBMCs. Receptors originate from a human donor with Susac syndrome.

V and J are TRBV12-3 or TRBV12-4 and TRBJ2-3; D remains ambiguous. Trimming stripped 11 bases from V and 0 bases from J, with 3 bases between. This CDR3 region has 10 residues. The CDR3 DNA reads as TGTGCCGTCAGCACAGATACGCAGTATTTT. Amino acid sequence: CAVSTDTQYF.

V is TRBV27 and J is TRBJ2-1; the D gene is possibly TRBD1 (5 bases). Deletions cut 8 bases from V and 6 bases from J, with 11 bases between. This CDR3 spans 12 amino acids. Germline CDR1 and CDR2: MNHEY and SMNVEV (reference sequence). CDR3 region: CASLTDSNEQFF. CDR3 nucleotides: TGTGCCAGCCTGACAGATTCCAATGAGCAGTTCTTC.

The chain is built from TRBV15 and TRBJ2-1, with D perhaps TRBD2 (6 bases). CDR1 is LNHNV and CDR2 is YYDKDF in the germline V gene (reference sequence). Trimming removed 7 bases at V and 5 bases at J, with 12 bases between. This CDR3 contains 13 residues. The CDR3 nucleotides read TGTGCCACCATGGTAGGAGGGCACAATGAGCAGTTCTTC. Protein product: CATMVGGHNEQFF.

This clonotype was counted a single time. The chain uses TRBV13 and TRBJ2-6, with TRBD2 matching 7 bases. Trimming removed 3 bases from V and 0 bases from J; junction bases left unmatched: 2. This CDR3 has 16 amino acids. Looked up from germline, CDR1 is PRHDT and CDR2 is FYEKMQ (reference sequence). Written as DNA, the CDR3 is TGTGCCAGCAGCTTTTTAGCGGGCTCTGGGGCCAACGTCCTGACTTTC. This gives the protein CASSFLAGSGANVLTF.

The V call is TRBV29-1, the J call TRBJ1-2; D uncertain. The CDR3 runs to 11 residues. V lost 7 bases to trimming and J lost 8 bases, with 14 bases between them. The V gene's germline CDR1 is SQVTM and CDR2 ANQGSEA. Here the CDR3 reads CSAPGLGGYTF. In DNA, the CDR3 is TGCAGCGCCCCCGGGCTTGGGGGCTACACCTTC.

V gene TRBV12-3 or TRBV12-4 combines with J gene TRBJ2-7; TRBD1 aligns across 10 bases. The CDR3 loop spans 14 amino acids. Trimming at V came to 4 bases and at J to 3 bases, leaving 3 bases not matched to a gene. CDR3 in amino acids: CASSSGTGDYEQYF. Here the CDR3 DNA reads TGTGCCAGCAGTTCGGGGACAGGGGACTACGAGCAGTACTTC.

CDR3 DNA: TGTGCCAGCAGTGGGAGCTCTGGAAACACCATATATTTT. Residues: CASSGSSGNTIYF. V usage is TRBV2 and J usage is TRBJ1-3; D is uncertain. The CDR3 is 13 amino acids. Germline CDR1 reads SNHLY; CDR2 reads FYNNEI. V lost 4 bases and J lost 0, with 4 bases in between.

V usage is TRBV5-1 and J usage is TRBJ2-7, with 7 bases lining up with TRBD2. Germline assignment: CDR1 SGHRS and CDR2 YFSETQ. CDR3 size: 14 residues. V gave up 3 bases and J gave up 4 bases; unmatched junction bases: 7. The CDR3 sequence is CASSWAGVTYEQYF. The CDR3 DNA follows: TGCGCCAGCAGCTGGGCGGGAGTAACTTACGAGCAGTACTTC.

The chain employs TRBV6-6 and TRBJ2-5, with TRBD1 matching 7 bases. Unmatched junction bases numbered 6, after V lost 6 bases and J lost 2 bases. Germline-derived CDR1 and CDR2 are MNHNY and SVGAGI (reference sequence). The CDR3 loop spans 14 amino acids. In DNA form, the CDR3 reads TGTGCCAGCAGGTCCGGGACAGTACAAGAGACCCAGTACTTC. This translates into CASRSGTVQETQYF.

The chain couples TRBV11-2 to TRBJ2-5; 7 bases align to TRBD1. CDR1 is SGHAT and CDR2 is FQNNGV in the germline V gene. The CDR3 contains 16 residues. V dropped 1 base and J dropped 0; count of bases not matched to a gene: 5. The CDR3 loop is CASSLVRGRYQETQYF. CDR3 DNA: TGTGCCAGCAGCTTAGTAAGGGGGCGCTACCAAGAGACCCAGTACTTC.

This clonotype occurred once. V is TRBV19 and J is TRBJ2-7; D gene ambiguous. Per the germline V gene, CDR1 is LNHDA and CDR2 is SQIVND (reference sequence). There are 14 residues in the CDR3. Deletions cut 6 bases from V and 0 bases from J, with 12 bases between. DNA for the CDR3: TGTGCCAGTAGACCATCTACGAGCTCCTACGAGCAGTACTTC. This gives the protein CASRPSTSSYEQYF. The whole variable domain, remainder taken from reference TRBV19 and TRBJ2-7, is DGGITQSPKYLFRKEGQNVTLSCEQNLNHDAMYWYRQDPGQGLRLIYYSQIVNDFQKGDIAEGYSVSREKKESFPLTVTSAQKNPTAFYLCASRPSTSSYEQYFGPGTRLTVT.

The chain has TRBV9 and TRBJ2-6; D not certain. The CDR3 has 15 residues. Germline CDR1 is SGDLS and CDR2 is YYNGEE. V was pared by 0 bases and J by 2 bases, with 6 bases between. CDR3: CASSVVGPGANVLTF. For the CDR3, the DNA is TGTGCCAGCAGCGTAGTCGGGCCTGGGGCCAACGTCCTGACTTTC.

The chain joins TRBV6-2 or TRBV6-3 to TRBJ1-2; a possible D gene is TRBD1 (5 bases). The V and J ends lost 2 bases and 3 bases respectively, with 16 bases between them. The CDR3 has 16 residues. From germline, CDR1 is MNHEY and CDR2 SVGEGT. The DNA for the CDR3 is TGTGCCAGCAGTTACGACCAGGGCGCGGACTACTATGGCTACACCTTC. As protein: CASSYDQGADYYGYTF.

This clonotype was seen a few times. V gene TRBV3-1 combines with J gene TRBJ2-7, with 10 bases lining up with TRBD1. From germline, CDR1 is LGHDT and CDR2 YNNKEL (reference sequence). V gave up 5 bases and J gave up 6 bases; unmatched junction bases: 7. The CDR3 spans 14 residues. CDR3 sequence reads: CASSDGTGAAEQYF. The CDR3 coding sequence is TGTGCCAGCAGCGACGGGACAGGGGCGGCCGAGCAGTACTTC.

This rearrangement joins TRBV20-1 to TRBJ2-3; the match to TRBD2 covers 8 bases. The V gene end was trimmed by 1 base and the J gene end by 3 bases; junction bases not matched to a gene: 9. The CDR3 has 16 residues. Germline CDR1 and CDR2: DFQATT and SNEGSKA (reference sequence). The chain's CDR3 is CSARGHGGRSTDTQYF. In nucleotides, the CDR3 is TGCAGTGCTAGAGGGCATGGCGGGAGGAGTACAGATACGCAGTATTTT.

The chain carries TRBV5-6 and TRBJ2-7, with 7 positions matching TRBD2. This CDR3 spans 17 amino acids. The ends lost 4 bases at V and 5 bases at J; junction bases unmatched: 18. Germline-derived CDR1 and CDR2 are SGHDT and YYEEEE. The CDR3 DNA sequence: TGTGCCAGCAGCCCCAACTCCCGGGACTACTTGGCCGACGAGCAGTACTTC. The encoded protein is CASSPNSRDYLADEQYF. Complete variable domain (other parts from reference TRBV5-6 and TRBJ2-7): DAGVTQSPTHLIKTRGQQVTLRCSPKSGHDTVSWYQQALGQGPQFIFQYYEEEERQRGNFPDRFSGHQFPNYSSELNVNALLLGDSALYLCASSPNSRDYLADEQYFGPGTRLTVT.

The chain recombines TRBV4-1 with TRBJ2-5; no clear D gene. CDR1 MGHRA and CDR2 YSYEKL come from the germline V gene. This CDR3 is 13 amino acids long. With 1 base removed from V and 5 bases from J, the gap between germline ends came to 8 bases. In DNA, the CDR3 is TGCGCCAGCAGCCAAGTCCTGGCGGAGACCCAGTACTTC. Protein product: CASSQVLAETQYF.

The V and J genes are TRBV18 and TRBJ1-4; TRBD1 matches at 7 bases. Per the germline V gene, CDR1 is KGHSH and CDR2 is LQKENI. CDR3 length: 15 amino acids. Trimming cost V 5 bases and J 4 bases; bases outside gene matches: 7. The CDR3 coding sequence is TGTGCCAGCTCATCATCCGGGACAGTTAATGAAAAACTGTTTTTT. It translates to CASSSSGTVNEKLFF.

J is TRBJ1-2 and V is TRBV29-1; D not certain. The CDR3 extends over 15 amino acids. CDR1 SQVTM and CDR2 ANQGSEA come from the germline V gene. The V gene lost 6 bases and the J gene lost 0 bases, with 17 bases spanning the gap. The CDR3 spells CSVPLGGLANYGYTF. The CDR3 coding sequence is TGCAGCGTCCCTCTGGGAGGACTAGCTAACTATGGCTACACCTTC.

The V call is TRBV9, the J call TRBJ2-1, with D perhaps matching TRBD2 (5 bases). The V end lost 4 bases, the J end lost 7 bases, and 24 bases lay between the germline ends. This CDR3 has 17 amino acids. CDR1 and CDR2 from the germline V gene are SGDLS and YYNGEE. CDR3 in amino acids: CASSSGGRGLVGNEQFF. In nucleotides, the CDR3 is TGTGCCAGCAGCTCAGGAGGTCGGGGTTTGGTCGGAAATGAGCAGTTCTTC. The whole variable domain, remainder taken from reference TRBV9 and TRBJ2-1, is DSGVTQTPKHLITATGQRVTLRCSPRSGDLSVYWYQQSLDQGLQFLIQYYNGEERAKGNILERFSAQQFPDLHSELNLSSLELGDSALYFCASSSGGRGLVGNEQFFGPGTRLTVL.

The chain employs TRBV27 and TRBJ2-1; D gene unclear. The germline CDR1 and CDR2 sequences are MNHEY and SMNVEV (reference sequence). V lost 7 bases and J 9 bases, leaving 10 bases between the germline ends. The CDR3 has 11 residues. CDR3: CASTLDGEQFF. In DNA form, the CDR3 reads TGTGCCAGCACCCTAGACGGTGAGCAGTTCTTC.

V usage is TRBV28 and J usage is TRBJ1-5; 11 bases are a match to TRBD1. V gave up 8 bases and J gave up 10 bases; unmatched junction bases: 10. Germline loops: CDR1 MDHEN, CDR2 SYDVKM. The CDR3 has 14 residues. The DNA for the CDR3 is TGTGCCAGCCGGACAGGGGGCCTTGCAGGACCCCAGCATTTT. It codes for CASRTGGLAGPQHF.

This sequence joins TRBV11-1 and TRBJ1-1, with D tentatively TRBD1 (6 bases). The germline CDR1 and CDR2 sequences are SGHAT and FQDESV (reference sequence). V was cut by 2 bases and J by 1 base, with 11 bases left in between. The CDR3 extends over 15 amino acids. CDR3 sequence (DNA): TGTGCCAGCAGCTTATCTCCGACAGGGAACACTGAAGCTTTCTTT. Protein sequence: CASSLSPTGNTEAFF. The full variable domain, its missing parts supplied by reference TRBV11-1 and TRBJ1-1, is EAEVAQSPRYKITEKSQAVAFWCDPISGHATLYWYRQILGQGPELLVQFQDESVVDDSQLPKDRFSAERLKGVDSTLKIQPAELGDSAMYLCASSLSPTGNTEAFFGQGTRLTVV.

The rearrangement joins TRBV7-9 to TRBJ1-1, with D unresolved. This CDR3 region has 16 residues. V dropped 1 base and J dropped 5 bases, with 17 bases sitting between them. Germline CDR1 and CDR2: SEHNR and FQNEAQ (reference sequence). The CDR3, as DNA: TGTGCCAGCAGCTTAGGTCGGGAACCTCGGGGTACTGAAGCTTTCTTT. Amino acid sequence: CASSLGREPRGTEAFF.

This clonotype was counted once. This CDR3 reads CASSRWATDTQYF. CDR3 sequence (DNA): TGTGCCAGCAGTAGATGGGCTACAGATACGCAGTATTTT. The chain couples TRBV12-3 or TRBV12-4 to TRBJ2-3; D remains unclear. The CDR3 is 13 residues long. V was trimmed by 5 bases and J by 3 bases, leaving 9 bases between them.

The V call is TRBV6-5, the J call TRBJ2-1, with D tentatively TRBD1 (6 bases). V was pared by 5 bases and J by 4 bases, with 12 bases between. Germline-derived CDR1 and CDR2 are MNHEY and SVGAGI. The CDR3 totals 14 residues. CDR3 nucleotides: TGTGCCAGCAGTGCCAGGGGTGGTTACAATGAGCAGTTCTTC. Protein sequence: CASSARGGYNEQFF.

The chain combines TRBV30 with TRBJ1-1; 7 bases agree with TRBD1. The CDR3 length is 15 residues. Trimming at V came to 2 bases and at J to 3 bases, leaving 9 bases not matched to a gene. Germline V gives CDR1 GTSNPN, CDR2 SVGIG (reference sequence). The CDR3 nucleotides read TGTGCCTGGAGTTCGGCAGGGGGAGTGGACACTGAAGCTTTCTTT. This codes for CAWSSAGGVDTEAFF. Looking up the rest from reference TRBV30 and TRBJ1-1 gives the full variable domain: SQTIHQWPATLVQPVGSPLSLECTVEGTSNPNLYWYRQAAGRGLQLLFYSVGIGQISSEVPQNLSASRPQDRQFILSSKKLLLSDSGFYLCAWSSAGGVDTEAFFGQGTRLTVV.